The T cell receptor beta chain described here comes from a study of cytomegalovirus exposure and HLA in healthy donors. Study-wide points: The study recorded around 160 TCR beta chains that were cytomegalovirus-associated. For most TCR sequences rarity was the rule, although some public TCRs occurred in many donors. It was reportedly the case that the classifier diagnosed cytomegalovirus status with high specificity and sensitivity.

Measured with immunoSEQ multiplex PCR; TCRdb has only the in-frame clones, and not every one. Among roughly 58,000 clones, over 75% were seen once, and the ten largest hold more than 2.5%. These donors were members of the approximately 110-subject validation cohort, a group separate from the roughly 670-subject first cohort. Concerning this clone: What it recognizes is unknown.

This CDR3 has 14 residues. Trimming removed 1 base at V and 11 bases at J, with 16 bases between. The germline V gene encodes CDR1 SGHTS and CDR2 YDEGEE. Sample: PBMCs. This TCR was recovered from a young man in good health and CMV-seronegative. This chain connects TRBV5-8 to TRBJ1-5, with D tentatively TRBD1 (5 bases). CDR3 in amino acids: CASSLRDPRGAQHF. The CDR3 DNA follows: TGTGCCAGCAGCTTGCGGGACCCGCGGGGGGCCCAGCATTTT.